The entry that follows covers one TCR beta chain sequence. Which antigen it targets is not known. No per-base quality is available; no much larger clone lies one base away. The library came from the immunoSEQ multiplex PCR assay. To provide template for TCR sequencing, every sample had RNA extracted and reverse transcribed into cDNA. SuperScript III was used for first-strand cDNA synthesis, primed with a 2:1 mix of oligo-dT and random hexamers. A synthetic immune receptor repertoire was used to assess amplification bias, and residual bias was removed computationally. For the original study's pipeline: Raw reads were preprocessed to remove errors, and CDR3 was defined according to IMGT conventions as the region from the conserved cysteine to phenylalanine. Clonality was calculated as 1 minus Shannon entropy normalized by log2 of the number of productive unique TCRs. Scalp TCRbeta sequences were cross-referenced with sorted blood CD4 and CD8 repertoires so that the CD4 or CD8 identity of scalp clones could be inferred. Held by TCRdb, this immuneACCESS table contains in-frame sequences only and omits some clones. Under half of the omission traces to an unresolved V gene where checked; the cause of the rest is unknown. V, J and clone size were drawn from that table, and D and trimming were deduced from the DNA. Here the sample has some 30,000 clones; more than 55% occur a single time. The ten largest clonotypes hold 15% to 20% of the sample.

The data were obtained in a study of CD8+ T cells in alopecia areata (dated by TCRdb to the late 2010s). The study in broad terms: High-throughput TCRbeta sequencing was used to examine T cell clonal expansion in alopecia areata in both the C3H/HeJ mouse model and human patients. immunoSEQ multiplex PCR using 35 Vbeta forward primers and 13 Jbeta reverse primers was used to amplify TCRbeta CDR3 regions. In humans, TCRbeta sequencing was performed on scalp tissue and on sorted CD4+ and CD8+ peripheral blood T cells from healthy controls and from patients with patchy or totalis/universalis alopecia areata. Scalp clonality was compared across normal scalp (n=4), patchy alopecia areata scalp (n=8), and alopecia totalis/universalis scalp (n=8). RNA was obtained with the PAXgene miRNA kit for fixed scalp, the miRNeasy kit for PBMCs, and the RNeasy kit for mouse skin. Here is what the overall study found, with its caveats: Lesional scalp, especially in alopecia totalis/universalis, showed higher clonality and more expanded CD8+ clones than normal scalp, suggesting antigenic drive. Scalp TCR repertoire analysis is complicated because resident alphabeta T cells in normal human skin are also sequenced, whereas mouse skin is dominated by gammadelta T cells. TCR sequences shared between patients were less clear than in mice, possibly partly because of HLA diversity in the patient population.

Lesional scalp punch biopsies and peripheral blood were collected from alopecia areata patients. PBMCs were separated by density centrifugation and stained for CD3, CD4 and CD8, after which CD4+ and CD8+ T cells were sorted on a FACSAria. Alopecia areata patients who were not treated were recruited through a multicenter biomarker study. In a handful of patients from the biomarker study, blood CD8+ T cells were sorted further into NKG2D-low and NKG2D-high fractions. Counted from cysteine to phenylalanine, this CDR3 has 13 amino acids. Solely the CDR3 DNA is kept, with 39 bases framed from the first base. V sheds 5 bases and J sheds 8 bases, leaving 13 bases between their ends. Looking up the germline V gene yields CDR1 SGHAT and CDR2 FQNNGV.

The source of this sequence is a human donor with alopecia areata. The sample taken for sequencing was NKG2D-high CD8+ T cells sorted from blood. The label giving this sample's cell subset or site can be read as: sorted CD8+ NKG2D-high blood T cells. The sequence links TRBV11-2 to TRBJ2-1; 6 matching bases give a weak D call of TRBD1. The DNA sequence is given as TGTGCCAGCAGCATGACAGGTTACGATGAGCAGTTCTTC. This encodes CASSMTGYDEQFF.